The 10 T cell receptor beta chains below all came from one sample that was sequenced in a study of cytomegalovirus exposure and HLA in healthy donors. The PCR made use of 60 Vbeta and 13 Jbeta primers. Only in-frame clones appear in the TCRdb table, and some are missing; sequencing was by immunoSEQ multiplex PCR. Of 120,000 or so clones detected, less than 20% appear once; the ten largest clones hold about 1.9%. The source material was PBMCs. The receptor set was obtained from a woman under 30 in good health and CMV-seronegative.

This clone has just a few counts. The V gene is TRBV6-6, the J gene TRBJ2-7, with a tentative D call TRBD2 (6 bases). This CDR3 is 14 amino acids long. V was shortened by 0 bases and J by 2 bases, with 8 bases between the two germline ends. Germline assignment: CDR1 MNHNY and CDR2 SVGAGI (reference sequence). In nucleotides, the CDR3 is TGTGCCAGCAGTTACTCCGGGGGTCCCTACGAGCAGTACTTC. It codes for CASSYSGGPYEQYF.

This clone was recorded a few times. The rearrangement uses TRBV2 and TRBJ2-2; 12 nucleotides match TRBD2. Per germline, CDR1 SNHLY and CDR2 FYNNEI. CDR3 length: 16 residues. V was clipped by 7 bases and J by 2 bases; unmatched bases: 5. CDR3 in DNA: TGTGCCAGCACCGAGACTAGCGGGGGAAACACCGGGGAGCTGTTTTTT. It is translated as CASTETSGGNTGELFF.

V is TRBV30 and J is TRBJ1-4; D gene ambiguous. The CDR3 sequence is 15 residues long. Trimming removed 0 bases at V and 0 bases at J, with 8 bases between. Germline V gene data show CDR1 as GTSNPN and CDR2 as SVGIG (reference sequence). CDR3 sequence: CAWSVVGATNEKLFF. In DNA, the CDR3 is TGTGCCTGGAGTGTAGTAGGAGCAACTAATGAAAAACTGTTTTTT. Using reference TRBV30 and TRBJ1-4 for the parts outside the CDR3, the full variable domain is SQTIHQWPATLVQPVGSPLSLECTVEGTSNPNLYWYRQAAGRGLQLLFYSVGIGQISSEVPQNLSASRPQDRQFILSSKKLLLSDSGFYLCAWSVVGATNEKLFFGSGTQLSVL.

The chain couples TRBV4-1 to TRBJ1-1, with D possibly being TRBD1 (6 bases). V was pared by 3 bases and J by 5 bases, with 10 bases between. Germline values: CDR1 MGHRA, CDR2 YSYEKL. This CDR3 has 13 residues. The CDR3: CASSQGAWTEAFF. CDR3 DNA: TGCGCCAGCAGCCAGGGGGCTTGGACTGAAGCTTTCTTT.

The gene calls are TRBV5-1 and TRBJ1-5, with D maybe TRBD1 (5 bases). Germline CDR1 reads SGHRS; CDR2 reads YFSETQ. Between the trimmed V and J ends, which lost 0 bases and 8 bases, there was a span of 12 bases. The CDR3 has 14 residues. CDR3 amino acids: CASSLDPGREPQHF. The CDR3 DNA reads TGCGCCAGCAGCTTGGATCCAGGGAGGGAGCCCCAGCATTTT.

This clone was counted a few times. The CDR3 is CASSPREQGAGYGYTF. CDR3 coding DNA: TGTGCCAGCTCACCACGGGAACAGGGGGCAGGCTATGGCTACACCTTC. This sequence joins TRBV18 and TRBJ1-2; 9 bases line up with TRBD1. The junction had 7 bases not matched to a gene; V was cut back by 1 base and J by 4 bases. Germline V gene lookup returns CDR1 KGHSH and CDR2 LQKENI. CDR3 length equals 16 residues.

The genes are TRBV28 and TRBJ1-1, with D unresolved. V was pared by 5 bases and J by 4 bases, with 11 bases between. Germline V gene data show CDR1 as MDHEN and CDR2 as SYDVKM. There are 13 residues in the CDR3. CDR3 amino acids: CASSPGVLTEAFF. As DNA, the CDR3 is TGTGCCAGCAGTCCAGGTGTCCTCACTGAAGCTTTCTTT.

The table lists this clone with a few counts. The gene calls are TRBV7-3 and TRBJ2-5, with D perhaps matching TRBD2 (7 bases). Trimming cost V 4 bases and J 1 base, with 13 bases left between them. There are 15 residues in the CDR3. Germline-derived CDR1 and CDR2 are SGHTA and FQGTGA. CDR3 DNA: TGTGCCAGCAGCTCCCTGGGGGGGGCCCAAGAGACCCAGTACTTC. Protein sequence: CASSSLGGAQETQYF.

V gene TRBV6-1 combines with J gene TRBJ1-4; D is uncertain. CDR1 and CDR2 (germline): MNHNS, SASEGT. Trimming stripped 5 bases from V and 8 bases from J, with 15 bases between. This CDR3 has 14 residues. The CDR3 region has the DNA TGTGCCAGCAGTTTGGAGGGTCACGGAGAAAAACTGTTTTTT. Translating gives CASSLEGHGEKLFF.

This rearrangement joins TRBV10-3 to TRBJ2-3; maybe TRBD2 (6 bases). The germline gives CDR1 ENHRY, CDR2 SYGVKD. Deletions cut 7 bases from V and 4 bases from J, with 18 bases between. CDR3 length: 15 amino acids. CDR3 residues: CAITPGVSVADTQYF. In nucleotides, the CDR3 is TGTGCCATCACCCCGGGAGTGAGCGTCGCAGATACGCAGTATTTT.